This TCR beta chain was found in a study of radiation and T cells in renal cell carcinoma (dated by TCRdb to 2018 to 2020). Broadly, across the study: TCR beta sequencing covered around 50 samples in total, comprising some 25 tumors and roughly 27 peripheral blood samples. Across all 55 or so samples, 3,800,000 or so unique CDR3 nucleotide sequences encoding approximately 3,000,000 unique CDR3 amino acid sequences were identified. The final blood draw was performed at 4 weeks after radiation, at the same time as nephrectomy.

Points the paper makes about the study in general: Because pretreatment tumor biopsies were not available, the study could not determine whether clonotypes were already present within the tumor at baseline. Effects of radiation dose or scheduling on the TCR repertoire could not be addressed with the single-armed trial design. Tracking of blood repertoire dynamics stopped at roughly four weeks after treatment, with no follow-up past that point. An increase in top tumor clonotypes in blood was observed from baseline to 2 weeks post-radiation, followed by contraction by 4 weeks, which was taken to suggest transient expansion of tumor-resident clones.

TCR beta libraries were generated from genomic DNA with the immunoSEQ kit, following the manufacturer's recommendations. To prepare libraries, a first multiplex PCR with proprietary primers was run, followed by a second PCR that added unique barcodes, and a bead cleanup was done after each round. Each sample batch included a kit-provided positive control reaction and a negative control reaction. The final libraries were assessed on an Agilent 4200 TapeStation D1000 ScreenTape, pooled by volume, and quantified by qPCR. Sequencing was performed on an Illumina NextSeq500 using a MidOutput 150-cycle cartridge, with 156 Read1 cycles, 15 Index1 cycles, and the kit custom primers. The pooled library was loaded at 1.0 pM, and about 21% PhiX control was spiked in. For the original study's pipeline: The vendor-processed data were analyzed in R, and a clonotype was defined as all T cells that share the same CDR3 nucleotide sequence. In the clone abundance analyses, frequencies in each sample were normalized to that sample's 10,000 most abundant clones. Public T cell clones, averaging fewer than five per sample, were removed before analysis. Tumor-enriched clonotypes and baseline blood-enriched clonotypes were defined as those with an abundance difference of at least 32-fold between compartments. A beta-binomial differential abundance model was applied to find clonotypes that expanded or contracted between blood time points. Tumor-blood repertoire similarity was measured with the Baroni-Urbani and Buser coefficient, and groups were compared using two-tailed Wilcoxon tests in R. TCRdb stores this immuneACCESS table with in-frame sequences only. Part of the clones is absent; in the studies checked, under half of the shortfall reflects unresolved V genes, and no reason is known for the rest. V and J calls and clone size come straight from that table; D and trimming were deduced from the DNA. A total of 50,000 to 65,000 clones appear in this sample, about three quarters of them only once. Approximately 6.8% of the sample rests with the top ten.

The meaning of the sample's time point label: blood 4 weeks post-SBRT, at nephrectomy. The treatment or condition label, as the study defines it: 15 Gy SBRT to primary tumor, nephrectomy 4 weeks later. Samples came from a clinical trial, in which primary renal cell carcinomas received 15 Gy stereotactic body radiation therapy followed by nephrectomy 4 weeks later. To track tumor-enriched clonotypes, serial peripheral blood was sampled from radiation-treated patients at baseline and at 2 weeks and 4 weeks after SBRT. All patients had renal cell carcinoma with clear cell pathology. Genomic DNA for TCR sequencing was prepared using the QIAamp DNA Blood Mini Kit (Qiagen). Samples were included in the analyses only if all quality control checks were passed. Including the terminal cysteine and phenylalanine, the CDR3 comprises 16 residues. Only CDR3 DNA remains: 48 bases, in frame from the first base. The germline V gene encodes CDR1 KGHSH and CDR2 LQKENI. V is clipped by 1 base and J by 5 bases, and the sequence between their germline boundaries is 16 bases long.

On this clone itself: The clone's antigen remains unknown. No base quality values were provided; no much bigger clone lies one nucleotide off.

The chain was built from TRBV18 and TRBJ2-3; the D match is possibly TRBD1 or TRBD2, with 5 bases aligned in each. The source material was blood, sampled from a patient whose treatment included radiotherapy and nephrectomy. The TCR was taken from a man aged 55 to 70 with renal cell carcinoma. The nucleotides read TGTGCCAGCTCACCACGGGTACAGGACTCGATAGATACGCAGTATTTT. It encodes CASSPRVQDSIDTQYF.